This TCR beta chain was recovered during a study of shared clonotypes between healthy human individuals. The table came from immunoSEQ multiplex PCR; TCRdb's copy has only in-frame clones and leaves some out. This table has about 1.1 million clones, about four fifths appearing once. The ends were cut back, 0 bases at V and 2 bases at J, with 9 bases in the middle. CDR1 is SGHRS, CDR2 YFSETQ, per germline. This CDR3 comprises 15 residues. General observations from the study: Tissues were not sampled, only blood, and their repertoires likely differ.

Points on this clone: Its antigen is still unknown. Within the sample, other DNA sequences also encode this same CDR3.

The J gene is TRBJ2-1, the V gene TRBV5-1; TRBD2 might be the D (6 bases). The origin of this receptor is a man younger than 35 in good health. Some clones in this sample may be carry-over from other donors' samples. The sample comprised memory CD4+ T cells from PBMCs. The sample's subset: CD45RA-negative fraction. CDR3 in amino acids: CASSLVAGTYNEQFF. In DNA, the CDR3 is TGCGCCAGCAGCTTGGTCGCGGGGACCTACAATGAGCAGTTCTTC.